Reported below is one T cell receptor beta chain. The antigen remains unidentified. Uncultured naive and memory CD4+ T cells supplied DNA for deep TCR-beta sequencing. Profiling relied on immunoSEQ multiplex PCR, and the TCRdb table lists in-frame clones only, not all of them. The table shows some 65,000 clones, with 87% occurring only once. The germline V gene has CDR1 SGHRS and CDR2 YFSETQ. V lost 0 bases and J lost 1; bases outside the gene matches: 8. This CDR3 comprises 17 residues. Before the COVID-19 pandemic, during about 2011-2019, CD4+ T cells were taken from unexposed donors. This entry comes from a study of CD4 T cells in relation to SARS-CoV-2 and coronaviruses. Study-wide background: Shared crossreactive spike epitopes were mapped to their HLA restriction. Notes on the study in general: Around 60% of donors had memory CD4+ clonotypes crossrecognizing SARS-CoV-2 and common cold coronavirus spike.

Sequences were obtained from memory CD4+ T cells from PBMCs. This rearrangement joins TRBV5-1 to TRBJ2-3; 7 bases align to TRBD1. This receptor was taken from a human donor in good health. CDR3 region: CASSLALGQLRTDTQYF. CDR3 DNA: TGCGCCAGCAGCTTGGCCCTGGGACAGCTACGCACAGATACGCAGTATTTT.